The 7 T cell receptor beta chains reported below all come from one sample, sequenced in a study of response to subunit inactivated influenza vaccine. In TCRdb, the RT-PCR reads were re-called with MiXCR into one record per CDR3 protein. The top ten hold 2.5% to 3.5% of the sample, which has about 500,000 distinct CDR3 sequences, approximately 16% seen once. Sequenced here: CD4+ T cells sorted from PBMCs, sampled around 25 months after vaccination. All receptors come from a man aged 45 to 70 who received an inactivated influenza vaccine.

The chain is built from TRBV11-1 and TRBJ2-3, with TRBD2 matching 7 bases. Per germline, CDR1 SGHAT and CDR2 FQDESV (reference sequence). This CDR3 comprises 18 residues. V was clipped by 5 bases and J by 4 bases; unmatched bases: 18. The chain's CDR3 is CASSSNLDWRERADTQYF. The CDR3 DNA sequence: TGTGCCAGCAGCAGCAATCTCGACTGGCGGGAGCGGGCAGATACGCAGTATTTT.

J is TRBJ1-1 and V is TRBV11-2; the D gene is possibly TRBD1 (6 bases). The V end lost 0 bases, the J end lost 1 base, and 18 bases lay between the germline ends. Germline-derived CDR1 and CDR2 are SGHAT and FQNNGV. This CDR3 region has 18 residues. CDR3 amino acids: CASSLDSAAGRGNTEAFF. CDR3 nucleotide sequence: TGTGCCAGCAGCTTAGACTCTGCCGCGGGCAGGGGGAACACTGAAGCTTTCTTT.

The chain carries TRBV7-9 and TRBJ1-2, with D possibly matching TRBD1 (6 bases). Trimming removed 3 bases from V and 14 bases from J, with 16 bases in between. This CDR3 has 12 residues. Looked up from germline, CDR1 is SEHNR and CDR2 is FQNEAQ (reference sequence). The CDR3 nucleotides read TGTGCCAGCAGCTTGGGGGCCGGGACTCCGACCTTC. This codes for CASSLGAGTPTF.

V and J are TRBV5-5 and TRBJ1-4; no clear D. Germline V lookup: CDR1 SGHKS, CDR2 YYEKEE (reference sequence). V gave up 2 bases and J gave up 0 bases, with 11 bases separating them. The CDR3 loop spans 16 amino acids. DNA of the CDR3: TGTGCCAGCAGCTTAGGCAGCCGCTCAACTAATGAAAAACTGTTTTTT. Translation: CASSLGSRSTNEKLFF.

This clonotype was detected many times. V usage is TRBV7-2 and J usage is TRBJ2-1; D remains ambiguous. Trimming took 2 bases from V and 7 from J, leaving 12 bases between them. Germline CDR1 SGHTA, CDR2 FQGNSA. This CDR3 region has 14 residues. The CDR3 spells CASSLFTGPNEQFF. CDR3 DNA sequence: TGTGCCAGCAGCTTATTTACCGGACCTAATGAGCAGTTCTTC.

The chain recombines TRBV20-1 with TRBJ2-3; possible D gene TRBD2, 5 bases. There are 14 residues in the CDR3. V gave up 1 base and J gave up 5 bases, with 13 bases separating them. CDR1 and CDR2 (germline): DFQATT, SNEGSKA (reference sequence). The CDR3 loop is CSARGWEWGDTQYF. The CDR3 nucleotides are TGCAGTGCTAGAGGATGGGAGTGGGGAGATACGCAGTATTTT.

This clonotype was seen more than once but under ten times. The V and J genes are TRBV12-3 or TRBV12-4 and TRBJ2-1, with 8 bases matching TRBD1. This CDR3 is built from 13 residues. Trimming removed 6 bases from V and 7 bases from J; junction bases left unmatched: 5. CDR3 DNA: TGTGCCAGCAGGGCAGGGGGCCAAAATGAGCAGTTCTTC. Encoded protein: CASRAGGQNEQFF.